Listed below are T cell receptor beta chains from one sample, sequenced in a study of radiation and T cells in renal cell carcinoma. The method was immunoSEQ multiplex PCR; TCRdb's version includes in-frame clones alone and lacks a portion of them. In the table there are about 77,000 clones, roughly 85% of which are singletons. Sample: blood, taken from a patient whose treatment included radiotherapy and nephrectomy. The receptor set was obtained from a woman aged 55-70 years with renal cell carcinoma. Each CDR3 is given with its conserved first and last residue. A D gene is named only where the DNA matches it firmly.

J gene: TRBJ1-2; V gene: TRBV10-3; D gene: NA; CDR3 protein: CAISQRTTNYGYTF
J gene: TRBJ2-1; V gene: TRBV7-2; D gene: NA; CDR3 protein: CASSLNAPPTGADNEQFF
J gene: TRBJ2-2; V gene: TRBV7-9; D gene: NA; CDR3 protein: CASSSDALSGELFF
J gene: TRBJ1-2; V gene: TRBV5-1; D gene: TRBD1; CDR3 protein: CASSGGQGDPFGYTF
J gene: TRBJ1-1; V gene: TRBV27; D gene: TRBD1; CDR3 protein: CASSPSSQGGTEAFF
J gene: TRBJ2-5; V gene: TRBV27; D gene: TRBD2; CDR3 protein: CASSLSGGETQYF
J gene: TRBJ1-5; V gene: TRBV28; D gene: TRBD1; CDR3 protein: CASRPGTVLRQPQHF
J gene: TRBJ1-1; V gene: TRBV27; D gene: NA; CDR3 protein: CASSLSPVGDTEAFF
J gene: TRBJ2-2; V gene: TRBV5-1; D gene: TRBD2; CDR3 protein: CASSLERGPLTGELFF
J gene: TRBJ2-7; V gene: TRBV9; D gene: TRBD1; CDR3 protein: CASTPRDRGDEQYF
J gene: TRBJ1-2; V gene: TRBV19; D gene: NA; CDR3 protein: CASSIGALLYGYTF
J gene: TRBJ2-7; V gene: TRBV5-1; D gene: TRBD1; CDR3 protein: CASSFFEGQGPYEQYF
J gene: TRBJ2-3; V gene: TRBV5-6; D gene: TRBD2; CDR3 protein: CASRLAGATRQYF
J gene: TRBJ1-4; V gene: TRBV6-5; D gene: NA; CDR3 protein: CASSYNGGPGGEKLFF
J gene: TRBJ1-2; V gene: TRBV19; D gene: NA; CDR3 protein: CASSVTTNYGYTF
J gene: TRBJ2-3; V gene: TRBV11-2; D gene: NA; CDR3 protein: CASSLGGVDTQYF
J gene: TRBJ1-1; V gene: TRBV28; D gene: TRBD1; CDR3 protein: CASRSHTGESTEAFF
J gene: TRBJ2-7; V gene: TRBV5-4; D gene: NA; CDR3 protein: CASSDLTYEQYF
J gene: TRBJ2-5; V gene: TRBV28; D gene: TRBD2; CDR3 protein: CASSSLAGGVETQYF
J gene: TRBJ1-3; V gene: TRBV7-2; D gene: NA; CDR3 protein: CASSLGRTGNTIYF
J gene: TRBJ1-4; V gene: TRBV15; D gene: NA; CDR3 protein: CATSREAGPNEKLFF
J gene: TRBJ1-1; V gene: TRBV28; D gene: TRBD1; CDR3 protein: CASSSLRQGANTEAFF
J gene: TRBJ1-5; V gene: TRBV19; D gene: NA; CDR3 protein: CASSIINQPQHF
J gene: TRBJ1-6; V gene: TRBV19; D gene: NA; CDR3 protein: CASRMFVTGIMTYNSPLHF
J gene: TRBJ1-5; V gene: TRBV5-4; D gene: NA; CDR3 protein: CASSLGNQPQHF
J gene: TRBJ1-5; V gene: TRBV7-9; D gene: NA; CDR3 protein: CASSPNPQDTPQHF
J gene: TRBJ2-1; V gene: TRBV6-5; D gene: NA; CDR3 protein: CASSYSMAEQFF
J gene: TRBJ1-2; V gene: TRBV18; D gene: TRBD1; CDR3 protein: CASSPRQGAEGYTF
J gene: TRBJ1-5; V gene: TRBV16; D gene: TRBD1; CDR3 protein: CASSQSQTGYQPQHF
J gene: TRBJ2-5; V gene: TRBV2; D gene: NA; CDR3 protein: CASGRDALQTQYF
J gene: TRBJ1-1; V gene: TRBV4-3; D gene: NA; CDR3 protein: CASSQEAGRMNTEAFF
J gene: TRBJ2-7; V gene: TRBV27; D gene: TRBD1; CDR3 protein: CASSPGTGGKEQQYF
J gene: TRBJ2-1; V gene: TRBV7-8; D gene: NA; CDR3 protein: CASSLAPNDHEQFF
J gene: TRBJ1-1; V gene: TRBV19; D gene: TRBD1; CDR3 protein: CASSTRQGEAFF
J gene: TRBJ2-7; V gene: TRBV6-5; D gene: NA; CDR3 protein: CASSYAGGTPNYEQYF
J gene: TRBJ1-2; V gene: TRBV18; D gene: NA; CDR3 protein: CASSPLSEGKGLNYGYTF
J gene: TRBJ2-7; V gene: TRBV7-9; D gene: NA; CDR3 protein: CASSSSGVEQYF
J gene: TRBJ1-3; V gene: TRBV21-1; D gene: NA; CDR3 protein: CASSKEDGPGQGGNTIYF
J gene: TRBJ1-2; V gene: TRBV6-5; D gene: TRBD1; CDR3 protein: CASSRTGDGPYGYTF
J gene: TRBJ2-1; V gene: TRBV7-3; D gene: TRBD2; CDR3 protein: CASSPRLAGGHGNEQFF
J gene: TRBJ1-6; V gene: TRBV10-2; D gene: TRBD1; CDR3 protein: CASSYRGGSSPLHF
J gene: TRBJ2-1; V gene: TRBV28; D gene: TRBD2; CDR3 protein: CASSLAGGYNEQFF
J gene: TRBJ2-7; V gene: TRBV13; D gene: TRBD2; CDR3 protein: CASSSRLAGLYEQYF
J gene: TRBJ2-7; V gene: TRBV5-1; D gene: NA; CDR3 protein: CASSADVQGEQYF
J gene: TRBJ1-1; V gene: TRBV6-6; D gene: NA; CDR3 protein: CASSSHLLNTEAFF
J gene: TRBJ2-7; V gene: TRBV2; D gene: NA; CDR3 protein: CASSVEAGSYEQYF
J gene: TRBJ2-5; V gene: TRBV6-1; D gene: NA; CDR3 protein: CASRDETQYF
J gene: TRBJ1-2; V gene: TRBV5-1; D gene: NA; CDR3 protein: CASSLAEGGYGYTF
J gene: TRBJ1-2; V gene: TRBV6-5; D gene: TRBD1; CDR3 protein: CATLRGSNGYTF
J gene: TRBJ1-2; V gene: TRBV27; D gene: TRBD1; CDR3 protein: CASGRTGGFDGYTF